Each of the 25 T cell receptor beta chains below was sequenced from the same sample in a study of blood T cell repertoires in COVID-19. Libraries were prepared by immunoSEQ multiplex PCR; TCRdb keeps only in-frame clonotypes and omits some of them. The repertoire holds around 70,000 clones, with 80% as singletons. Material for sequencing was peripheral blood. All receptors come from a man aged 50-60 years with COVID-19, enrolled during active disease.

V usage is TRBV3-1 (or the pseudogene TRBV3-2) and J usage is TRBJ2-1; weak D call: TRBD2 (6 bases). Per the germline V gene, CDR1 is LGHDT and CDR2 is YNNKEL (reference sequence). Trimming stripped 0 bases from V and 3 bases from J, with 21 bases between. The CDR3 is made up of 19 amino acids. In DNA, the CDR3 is TGTGCCAGCAGCCAAGATTGGGGACTGCCCCGAGGGAACTACAATGAGCAGTTCTTC. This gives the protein CASSQDWGLPRGNYNEQFF.

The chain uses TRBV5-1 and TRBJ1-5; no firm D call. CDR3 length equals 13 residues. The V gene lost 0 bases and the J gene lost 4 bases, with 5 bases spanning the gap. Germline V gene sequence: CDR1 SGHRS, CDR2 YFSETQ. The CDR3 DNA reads TGCGCCAGCAGCTTGGACAGAAATCAGCCCCAGCATTTT. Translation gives CASSLDRNQPQHF.

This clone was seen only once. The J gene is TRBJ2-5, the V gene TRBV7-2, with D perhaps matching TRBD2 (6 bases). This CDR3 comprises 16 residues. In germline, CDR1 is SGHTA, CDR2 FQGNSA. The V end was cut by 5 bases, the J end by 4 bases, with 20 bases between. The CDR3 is CASSPRGDGTGETQYF. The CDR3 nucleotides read TGTGCCAGCAGCCCGCGGGGAGACGGAACGGGAGAGACCCAGTACTTC.

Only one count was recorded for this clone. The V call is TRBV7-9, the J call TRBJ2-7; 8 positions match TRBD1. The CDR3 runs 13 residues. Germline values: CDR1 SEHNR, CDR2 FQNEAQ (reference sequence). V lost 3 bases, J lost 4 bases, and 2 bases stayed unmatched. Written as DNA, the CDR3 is TGTGCCAGCAGCTTGGGACAGGAGTACGAGCAGTACTTC. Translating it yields CASSLGQEYEQYF.

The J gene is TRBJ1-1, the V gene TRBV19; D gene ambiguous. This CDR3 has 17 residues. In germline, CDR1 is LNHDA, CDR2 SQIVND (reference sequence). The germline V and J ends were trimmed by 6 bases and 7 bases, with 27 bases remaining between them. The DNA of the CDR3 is TGTGCCAGTAGCAAGTCCGGCGGTTGGCACTGGGGAGGTGAAGCTTTCTTT. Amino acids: CASSKSGGWHWGGEAFF.

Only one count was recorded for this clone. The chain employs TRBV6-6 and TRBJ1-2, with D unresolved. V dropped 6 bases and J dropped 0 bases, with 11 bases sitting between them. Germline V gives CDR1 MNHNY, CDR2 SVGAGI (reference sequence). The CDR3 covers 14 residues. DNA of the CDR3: TGTGCCAGCAGGTCAATCCCAGCTAACTATGGCTACACCTTC. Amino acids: CASRSIPANYGYTF.

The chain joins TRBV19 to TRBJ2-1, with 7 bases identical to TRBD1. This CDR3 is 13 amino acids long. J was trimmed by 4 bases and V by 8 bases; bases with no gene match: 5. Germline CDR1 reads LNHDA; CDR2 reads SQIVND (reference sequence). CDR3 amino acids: CASGQADYNEQFF. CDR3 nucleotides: TGTGCCAGTGGACAGGCAGATTACAATGAGCAGTTCTTC.

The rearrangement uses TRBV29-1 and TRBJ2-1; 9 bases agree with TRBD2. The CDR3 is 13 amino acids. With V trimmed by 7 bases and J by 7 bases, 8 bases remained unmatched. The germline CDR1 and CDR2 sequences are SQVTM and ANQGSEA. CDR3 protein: CSGSWTSENEQFF. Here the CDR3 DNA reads TGCAGCGGTTCTTGGACTAGCGAGAATGAGCAGTTCTTC.

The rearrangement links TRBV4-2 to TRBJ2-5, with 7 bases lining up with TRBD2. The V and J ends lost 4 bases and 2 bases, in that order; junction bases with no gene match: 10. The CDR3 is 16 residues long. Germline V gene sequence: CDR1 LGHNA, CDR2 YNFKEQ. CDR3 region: CASSPASGGPQETQYF. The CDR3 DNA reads TGTGCCAGCAGCCCTGCTTCGGGAGGCCCACAAGAGACCCAGTACTTC.

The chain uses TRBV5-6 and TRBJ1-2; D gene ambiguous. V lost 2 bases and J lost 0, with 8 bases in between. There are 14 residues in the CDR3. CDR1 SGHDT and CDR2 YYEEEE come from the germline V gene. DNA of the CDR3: TGTGCCAGCAGCTTCCGTATAGCTAACTATGGCTACACCTTC. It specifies CASSFRIANYGYTF.

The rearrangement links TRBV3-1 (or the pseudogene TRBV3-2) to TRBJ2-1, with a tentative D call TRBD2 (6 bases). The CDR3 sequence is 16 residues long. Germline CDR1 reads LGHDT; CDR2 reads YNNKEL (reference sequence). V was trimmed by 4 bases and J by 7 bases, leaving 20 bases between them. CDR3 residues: CASSPSLGGGMNEQFF. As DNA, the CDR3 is TGTGCCAGCAGCCCCTCTCTCGGGGGAGGTATGAATGAGCAGTTCTTC.

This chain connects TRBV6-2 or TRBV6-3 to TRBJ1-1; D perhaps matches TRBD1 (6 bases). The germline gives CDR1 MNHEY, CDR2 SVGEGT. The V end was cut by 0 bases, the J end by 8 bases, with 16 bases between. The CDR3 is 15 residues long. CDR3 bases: TGTGCCAGCAGTTACTCGACGGACAGCCTACTAGAAGCTTTCTTT. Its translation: CASSYSTDSLLEAFF.

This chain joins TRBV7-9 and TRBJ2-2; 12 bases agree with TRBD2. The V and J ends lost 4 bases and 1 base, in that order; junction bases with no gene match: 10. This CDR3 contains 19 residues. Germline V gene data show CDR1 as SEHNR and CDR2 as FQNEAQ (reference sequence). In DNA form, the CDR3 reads TGTGCCAGCAGCTCCGCTTTGCTAGCGGGAGGGAAGAACACCGGGGAGCTGTTTTTT. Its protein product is CASSSALLAGGKNTGELFF. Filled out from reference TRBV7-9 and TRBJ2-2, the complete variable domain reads DTGVSQNPRHKITKRGQNVTFRCDPISEHNRLYWYRQTLGQGPEFLTYFQNEAQLEKSRLLSDRFSAERPKGSFSTLEIQRTEQGDSAMYLCASSSALLAGGKNTGELFFGEGSRLTVL.

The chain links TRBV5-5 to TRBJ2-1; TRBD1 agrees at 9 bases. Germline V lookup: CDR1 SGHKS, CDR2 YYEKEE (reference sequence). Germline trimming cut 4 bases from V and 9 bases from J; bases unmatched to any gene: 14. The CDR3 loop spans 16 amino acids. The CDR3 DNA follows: TGTGCCAGCAGCCAGCCTCCCGGGACAGGGTTTAGTGAGCAGTTCTTC. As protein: CASSQPPGTGFSEQFF. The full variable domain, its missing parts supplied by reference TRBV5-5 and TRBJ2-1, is DAGVTQSPTHLIKTRGQQVTLRCSPISGHKSVSWYQQVLGQGPQFIFQYYEKEERGRGNFPDRFSARQFPNYSSELNVNALLLGDSALYLCASSQPPGTGFSEQFFGPGTRLTVL.

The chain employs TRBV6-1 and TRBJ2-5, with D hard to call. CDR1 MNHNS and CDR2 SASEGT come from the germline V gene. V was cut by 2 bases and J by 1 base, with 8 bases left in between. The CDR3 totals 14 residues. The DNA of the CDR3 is TGTGCCAGCAGTGAACGGCGGCCCCAAGAGACCCAGTACTTC. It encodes CASSERRPQETQYF.

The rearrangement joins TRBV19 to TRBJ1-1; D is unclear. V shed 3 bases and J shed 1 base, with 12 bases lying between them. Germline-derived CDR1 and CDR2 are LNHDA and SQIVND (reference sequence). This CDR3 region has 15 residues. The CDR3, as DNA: TGTGCCAGTAGTATTTTCGAGGGCTCGAACACTGAAGCTTTCTTT. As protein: CASSIFEGSNTEAFF.

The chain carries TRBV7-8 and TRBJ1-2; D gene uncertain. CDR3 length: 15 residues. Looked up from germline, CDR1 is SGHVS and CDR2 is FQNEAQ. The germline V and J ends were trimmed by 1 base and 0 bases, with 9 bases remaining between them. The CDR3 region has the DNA TGTGCCAGCAGCTTAGAAGGCGGAACTAACTATGGCTACACCTTC. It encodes CASSLEGGTNYGYTF. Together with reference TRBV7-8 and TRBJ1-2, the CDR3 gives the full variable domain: GAGVSQSPRYKVAKRGQDVALRCDPISGHVSLFWYQQALGQGPEFLTYFQNEAQLDKSGLPSDRFFAERPEGSVSTLKIQRTQQEDSAVYLCASSLEGGTNYGYTFGSGTRLTVV.

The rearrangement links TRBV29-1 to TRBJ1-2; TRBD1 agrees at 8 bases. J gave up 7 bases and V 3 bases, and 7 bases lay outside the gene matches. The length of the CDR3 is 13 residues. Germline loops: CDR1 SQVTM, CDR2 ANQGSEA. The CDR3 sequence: CSVDGQGASGYTF. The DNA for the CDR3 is TGCAGCGTTGATGGGCAGGGGGCAAGTGGCTACACCTTC. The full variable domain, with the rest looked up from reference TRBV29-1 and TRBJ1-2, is SAVISQKPSRDICQRGTSLTIQCQVDSQVTMMFWYRQQPGQSLTLIATANQGSEATYESGFVIDKFPISRPNLTFSTLTVSNMSPEDSSIYLCSVDGQGASGYTFGSGTRLTVV.

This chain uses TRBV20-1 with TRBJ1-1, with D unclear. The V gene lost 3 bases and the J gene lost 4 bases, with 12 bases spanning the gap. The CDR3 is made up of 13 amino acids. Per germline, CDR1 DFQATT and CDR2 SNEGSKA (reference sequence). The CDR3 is CSASSGDFTEAFF. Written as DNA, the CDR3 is TGCAGTGCTAGTAGCGGGGATTTCACTGAAGCTTTCTTT.

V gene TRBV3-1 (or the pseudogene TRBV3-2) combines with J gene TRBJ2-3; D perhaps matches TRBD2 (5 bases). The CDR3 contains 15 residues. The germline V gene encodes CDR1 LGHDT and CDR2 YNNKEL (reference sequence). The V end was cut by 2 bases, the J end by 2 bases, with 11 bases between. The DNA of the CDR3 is TGTGCCAGCAGCCAATACGAGCGGTCCACAGATACGCAGTATTTT. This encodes CASSQYERSTDTQYF.

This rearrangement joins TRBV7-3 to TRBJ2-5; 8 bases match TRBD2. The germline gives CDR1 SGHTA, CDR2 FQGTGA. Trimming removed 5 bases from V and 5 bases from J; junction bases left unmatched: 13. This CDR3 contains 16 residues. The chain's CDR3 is CASSLRGGARRETQYF. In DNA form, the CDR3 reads TGTGCCAGCAGCCTTCGGGGGGGCGCGAGGCGGGAGACCCAGTACTTC.

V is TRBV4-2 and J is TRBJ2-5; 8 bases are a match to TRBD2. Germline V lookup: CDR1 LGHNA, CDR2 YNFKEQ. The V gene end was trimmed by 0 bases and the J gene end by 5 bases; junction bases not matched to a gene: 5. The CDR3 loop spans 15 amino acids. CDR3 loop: CASSQEREGPETQYF. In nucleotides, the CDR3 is TGTGCCAGCAGCCAAGAACGGGAGGGCCCTGAGACCCAGTACTTC.

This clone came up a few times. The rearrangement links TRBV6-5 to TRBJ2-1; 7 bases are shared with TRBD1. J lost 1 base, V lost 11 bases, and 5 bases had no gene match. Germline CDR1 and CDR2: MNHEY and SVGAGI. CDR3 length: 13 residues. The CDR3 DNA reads TGTGCCGTCAGACAGGGTTCCTACAATGAGCAGTTCTTC. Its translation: CAVRQGSYNEQFF.

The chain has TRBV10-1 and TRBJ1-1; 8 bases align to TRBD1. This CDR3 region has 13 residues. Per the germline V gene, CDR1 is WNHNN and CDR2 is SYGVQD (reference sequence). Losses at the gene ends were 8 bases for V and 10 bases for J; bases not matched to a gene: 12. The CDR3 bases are TGCGCCAGCGAGACAGGGGCTGGCCGGGGAGCTTTCTTT. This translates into CASETGAGRGAFF.

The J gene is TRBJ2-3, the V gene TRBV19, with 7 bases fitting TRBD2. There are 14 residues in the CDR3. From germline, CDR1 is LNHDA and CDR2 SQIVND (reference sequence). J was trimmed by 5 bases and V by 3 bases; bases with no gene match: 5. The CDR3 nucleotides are TGTGCCAGTAGTATCCCGGGGAGGGAAGATACGCAGTATTTT. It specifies CASSIPGREDTQYF. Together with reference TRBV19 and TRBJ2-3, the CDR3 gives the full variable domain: DGGITQSPKYLFRKEGQNVTLSCEQNLNHDAMYWYRQDPGQGLRLIYYSQIVNDFQKGDIAEGYSVSREKKESFPLTVTSAQKNPTAFYLCASSIPGREDTQYFGPGTRLTVL.